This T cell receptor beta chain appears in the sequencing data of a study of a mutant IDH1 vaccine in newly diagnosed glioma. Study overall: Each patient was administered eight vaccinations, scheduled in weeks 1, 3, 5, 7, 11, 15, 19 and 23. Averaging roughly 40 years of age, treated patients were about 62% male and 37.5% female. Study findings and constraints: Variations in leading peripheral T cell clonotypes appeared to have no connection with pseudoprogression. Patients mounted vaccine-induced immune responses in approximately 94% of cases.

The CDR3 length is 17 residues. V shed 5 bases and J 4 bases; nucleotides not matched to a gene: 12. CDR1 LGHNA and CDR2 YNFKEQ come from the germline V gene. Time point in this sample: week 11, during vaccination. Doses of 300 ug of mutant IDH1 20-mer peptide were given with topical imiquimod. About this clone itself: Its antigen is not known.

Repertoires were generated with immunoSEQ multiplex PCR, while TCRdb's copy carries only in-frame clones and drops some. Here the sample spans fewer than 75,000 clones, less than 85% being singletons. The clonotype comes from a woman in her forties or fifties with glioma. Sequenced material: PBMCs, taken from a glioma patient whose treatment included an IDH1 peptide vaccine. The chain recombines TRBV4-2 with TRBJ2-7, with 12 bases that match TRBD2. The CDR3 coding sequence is TGTGCCAGCAGCGTGACTAGCGGGGGCCCGGGTTCATACGAGCAGTACTTC. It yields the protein CASSVTSGGPGSYEQYF.